A selection of T cell receptor beta chains follows, all from one sample in a study of blood T cell repertoires in COVID-19. The data were produced by immunoSEQ multiplex PCR, yet TCRdb's version contains in-frame clones alone and is incomplete. There are 75,000 to 80,000 clones in the sample; 88% occur only once, and approximately 46% lies in the top ten. Sequencing was performed on peripheral blood. These receptors came from a human donor in a cohort sampled during active COVID-19. The CDR3 runs from the conserved cysteine through the conserved F or W. The D gene is left open where the match is weak. Size is stated for part of the rows, as once, few or many counts, or as a class when the clone is expanded.

TRBJ1-1 | 15 | - | TRBV19 | TRBD1 | TGTGCCAGTAGTATGACAGGGGTTGGGAACACTGAAGCTTTCTTT | CASSMTGVGNTEAFF
TRBJ1-5 | 14 | - | TRBV7-2 | TRBD1 | TGTGCCAGCAGCCTCCAGGGGGCGTTTCAGCCCCAGCATTTT | CASSLQGAFQPQHF
TRBJ1-2 | 14 | - | TRBV24-1 | TRBD1 | TGTGCCACCAGTGATTCAAGGGGGCTGGATGGCTACACCTTC | CATSDSRGLDGYTF
TRBJ1-3 | 14 | - | TRBV19 | - | TGTGCCAGTAGTTTGCTGAGCTCTGGAAACACCATATATTTT | CASSLLSSGNTIYF
TRBJ2-5 | 15 | - | TRBV7-2 | - | TGTGCCAGCAGCTTAGGTGGCAGGGAACAAGAGACCCAGTACTTC | CASSLGGREQETQYF
TRBJ2-7 | 16 | - | TRBV15 | TRBD2 | TGTGCCACCAGCAGAGAGACTAGCGGGATTAGGTACGAGCAGTACTTC | CATSRETSGIRYEQYF
TRBJ2-7 | 13 | - | TRBV2 | - | TGTGCCAGCAACCTCGACAGGGAGGTCGAGCAGTACTTC | CASNLDREVEQYF
TRBJ1-3 | 15 | - | TRBV5-1 | - | TGCGCCAGCAGCTTGGTAGCGGGGTATGGAAACACCATATATTTT | CASSLVAGYGNTIYF
TRBJ2-2 | 15 | once | TRBV7-9 | - | TGTGCCAGCAGCCTCGATAGCGGACCCACCGGGGAGCTGTTTTTT | CASSLDSGPTGELFF
TRBJ2-5 | 13 | - | TRBV10-3 | TRBD1 | TGTGCCATCAGTGCAGGGGGTGAAGAGACCCAGTACTTC | CAISAGGEETQYF
TRBJ2-7 | 15 | - | TRBV19 | TRBD1 | TGTGCCAGTAGTATAGACAGGGACAGGGGCAGCGAGCAGTACTTC | CASSIDRDRGSEQYF
TRBJ1-3 | 14 | - | TRBV9 | - | TGTGCCAGCAGCCCCGGGTTGTCTGGAAACACCATATATTTT | CASSPGLSGNTIYF
TRBJ1-5 | 14 | - | TRBV19 | - | TGTGCCAGTAGTAATGAGGGTCGCAATCAGCCCCAGCATTTT | CASSNEGRNQPQHF
TRBJ2-5 | 17 | - | TRBV7-6 | TRBD1 | TGTGCCAGCAGCTTGACAGGGGGTGGGGAAGGCCGAGAGACCCAGTACTTC | CASSLTGGGEGRETQYF
TRBJ2-3 | 14 | - | TRBV4-3 | - | TGCGCCAGCAGCCAAGCCAGCGGAGTGGATACGCAGTATTTT | CASSQASGVDTQYF
TRBJ2-5 | 13 | - | TRBV12-3/TRBV12-4 | - | TGTGCCAGCAGCACGCACAATCAAGAGACCCAGTACTTC | CASSTHNQETQYF
TRBJ2-1 | 15 | - | TRBV3-1/TRBV3-2 | - | TGTGCCAGCAGCCAAGGAGTCGGGTTATACAATGAGCAGTTCTTC | CASSQGVGLYNEQFF
TRBJ1-3 | 13 | - | TRBV28 | - | TGTGCCAGCATCGCAGGGGTCGGAAACACCATATATTTT | CASIAGVGNTIYF
TRBJ2-7 | 13 | once | TRBV7-2 | TRBD1 | TGTGCCAGCAGCCCCGGGACAGCGTCTGAGCAGTACTTC | CASSPGTASEQYF
TRBJ2-7 | 16 | few | TRBV21-1 | - | TGTGCCAGCAGCAAAGCGCGGGACGGCAGTGGTGACGAGCAGTACTTC | CASSKARDGSGDEQYF
TRBJ2-3 | 11 | - | TRBV7-9 | - | TGTGCCAGCAGCTCGACAGATACGCAGTATTTT | CASSSTDTQYF
TRBJ1-2 | 13 | - | TRBV2 | TRBD1 | TGTGCCAGCAGCGAGGGACAGTTCTATGGCTACACCTTC | CASSEGQFYGYTF
TRBJ1-5 | 14 | - | TRBV6-5 | - | TGTGCCAGCAGGGGGGGATCGGGCAATCAGCCCCAGCATTTT | CASRGGSGNQPQHF
TRBJ2-7 | 12 | - | TRBV9 | TRBD2 | TGTGCCAGCAGTAGAACGGGAGGGGGGCAGTACTTC | CASSRTGGGQYF
TRBJ2-1 | 14 | - | TRBV2 | - | TGTGCCAGCAACCGGGACTTCTCCTACAATGAGCAGTTCTTC | CASNRDFSYNEQFF
TRBJ1-3 | 16 | - | TRBV7-9 | - | TGTGCCAGCAGCTTAGGTGGAGGCCGCTCTGGAAACACCATATATTTT | CASSLGGGRSGNTIYF
TRBJ2-3 | 14 | - | TRBV27 | - | TGTGCCAGCGGAACAGGGGGGGGAATGGATACGCAGTATTTT | CASGTGGGMDTQYF
TRBJ2-1 | 14 | - | TRBV19 | - | TGTGCCAGTAGTATCAGTCAGGGCTACAATGAGCAGTTCTTC | CASSISQGYNEQFF
TRBJ2-5 | 12 | - | TRBV2 | - | TGTGCCAGCAGTGATTTCAGGGAATCGCAGTACTTC | CASSDFRESQYF
TRBJ1-1 | 13 | - | TRBV18 | - | TGTGCCAGCTCGCGGGGACCGAACACTGAAGCTTTCTTT | CASSRGPNTEAFF
TRBJ1-6 | 15 | few | TRBV11-1 | TRBD1 | TGTGCCAGCAGCTTAGGACAGGGGACCAATTCACCCCTCCACTTT | CASSLGQGTNSPLHF
TRBJ2-5 | 14 | - | TRBV5-1 | - | TGCGCCAGCAGCCCGGCTTTAGAGGGAGAGACCCAGTACTTC | CASSPALEGETQYF
TRBJ2-7 | 12 | - | TRBV6-5 | TRBD1 | TGTGCCATTCTGGGACAGTCTTACGAGCAGTACTTC | CAILGQSYEQYF